This T cell receptor beta chain stems from a study of CD8 T cells in ankylosing spondylitis (dated by TCRdb to 2015 to 2018). Study-level background: T cell receptor beta repertoires were profiled in healthy donors and ankylosing spondylitis patients so that disease-linked TCR variants could be found. The full study cohort was made up of about 25 ankylosing spondylitis patients and 108 healthy donors. Peripheral blood was sampled, and synovial fluid was also collected from ankylosing spondylitis patients.

Study-wide conclusions, independent of this receptor: The disease-linked clones had a CD8+ phenotype and were found at relatively low frequencies in peripheral blood. Blood from ankylosing spondylitis patients appeared to be characterized by a TCR beta motif made up of several highly homologous amino acid variants. The disease-linked clones were reported as significantly enriched in matched synovial fluid samples from ankylosing spondylitis patients. Some motif variants had previously been reported in the synovial fluid and blood of reactive arthritis patients, which suggests shared mechanisms of disease initiation.

In regard to this clonotype: No cognate antigen has been identified for it. Qualities for individual bases were not recorded, and no much larger clone is one base off.

The sequencer listed for this sample is Illumina HiSeq 2500. Quantitative 5'-RACE with molecular barcodes was used to prepare TCR beta libraries. In the original analysis: A new computational method based on a probabilistic model of VDJ rearrangement was used to identify disease-linked TCR variants. TCRdb handled the public reads itself, with Q25 trimming in fastp and clone calling in MiXCR, and kept productive beta chains. A single entry per CDR3 protein holds the most common genes and DNA from its merged rows. TCRdb's processing, not the study's, gives the V and J calls here. The sample table records about 340,000 distinct CDR3 sequences; 20% of these occur just once. Over 10% of the sample rests with the top ten. Deletion took 3 bases off V and 5 bases off J, with a span of 8 bases between the germline ends. From the cysteine up to the phenylalanine, the CDR3 has a length of 12 residues. The sequence is cut down to CDR3 DNA, 36 bases in frame from base 1. Via the germline V gene, CDR1 is SGHDT and CDR2 YYEEEE.

The specimen sequenced was blood, either unsorted or a sorted T cell fraction (not recorded which). The V gene is TRBV5-6 and the J gene is TRBJ2-5; a weak D assignment points to TRBD1 (6 bases agree). This sequence originates from a male donor with ankylosing spondylitis or in good health (not recorded which). CDR3 sequence: CASSSDSETQYF. In nucleotide form, the sequence is TGTGCCAGCAGCTCGGACAGTGAGACCCAGTACTTC.